The T cell receptor (beta chain) described here comes from a study of T-cell memory formation after mild COVID-19. TCRdb reanalysed the 5' RACE reads using MiXCR and keeps one entry per CDR3 protein. The sample consists of under 200,000 distinct CDR3 sequences, approximately 13% of them appearing once. After removal of 5 bases from V and 9 bases from J, the junction contained 13 bases not matched to a gene. The CDR3 has 16 residues. Germline CDR1 is MDHEN and CDR2 is SYDVKM. Sequences were obtained from PBMCs or a T cell subset sorted from them (not recorded which). The receptor's source is a man between 18 and 29 years old who had mild COVID-19 (a few samples of this study predate the infection). Cell type and time point are not known. The V and J genes are TRBV28 and TRBJ2-7, with 13 bases aligning to TRBD2. The CDR3 sequence: CASSPSGTSGVRGQYV. For the CDR3, the DNA is TGTGCCAGCAGTCCCAGTGGGACTAGCGGGGTACGAGGGCAGTACGTC.